This TCR beta chain was recovered during a study of T cell responses to AZD1222 COVID-19 vaccine (dated by TCRdb to the early 2020s). For the study in its entirety: TCR sequencing covered 230 to 250 trial participants: 207 given two doses of AZD1222 and 26 given two doses of MenACWY control vaccine. Trial participants were enrolled by age into 18-55, 56-69 and 70-plus year subgroups, with roughly 160, 29 and 62 TCR-sequenced participants respectively. What the authors observed across the whole study: Conclusions about previously exposed vaccinees are limited because only six or seven AZD1222 recipients were SARS-CoV-2 seropositive at baseline. CD4 TCRs associated with the vaccine covered the entire spike protein, and the dominant responses were in regions 160-218 and 743-854. Reportedly, almost half of the unique spike-specific TCRs recognized epitopes lying outside the regions that are mutated in the B.1.351 and B.1.1.7 variants. Most participants were white British and females outnumbered males, and the authors suggested that clonal diversity may have been underestimated. Because no day 14 peak-response samples were available, the repertoires could be characterized only after the peak T cell response. After two AZD1222 doses, spike-specific TCR breadth and depth were significantly higher than at day 0 and than in MenACWY recipients. The 56-69-year group was small, and its depth increase did not reach significance, likely because of low power.

The CDR3 regions of human TCRbeta chains were subjected to immunosequencing. As for the original processing: TCRs in the repertoires were matched against a reference library of SARS-CoV-2-specific TCRs that had been generated with the MIRA antigen-specificity platform. Breadth meant the fraction of unique TCRs that were SARS-CoV-2-associated, whereas depth meant the fraction of total T cells that were SARS-CoV-2-associated. Using the MIRA data, each spike-specific TCR was assigned both to the spike region to which the TCR was reactive and to a CD4 or CD8 class. Log10-transformed breadth and depth values were compared by one-way ANOVA with Sidak's multiple comparisons tests. Sourced from immuneACCESS, this table was stored by TCRdb with only in-frame sequences that have V and J called. A share of the clones is absent; for the studies checked, an unresolved V gene accounts for under half, and the remainder has no known explanation. The DNA was the basis for D and trimming; V, J and clone size are from that table. The sample contains about 160,000 clones, about 90% of them found a single time. The ten largest clones add up to under 1.2% of the sample.

As for this clone: Its antigen is still unknown. Base qualities are missing; no much larger clone stands one base away.

The CDR3, cysteine through phenylalanine, is 17 amino acids long. Only the CDR3 DNA is retained, 51 bases long and in frame from the first base. For this chain, trimming is 0 bases at the V end and 5 bases at the J end, and the number of junction bases without a gene match is 14. CDR1 and CDR2 are read off the germline V gene (reference sequence) as SGHNT and YYREEE. The time point label here, explained by the study, means: about 28 days (+/-7) after the second vaccine dose. Because spike-specific TCR depth and breadth did not differ between the two schedules, AZD1222 recipients who got a second dose at roughly 4 weeks were pooled with those who got a second dose at roughly 12 weeks. Vaccinee samples came from UK trials COV001 and COV002, including a single-blind randomized controlled phase 2/3 trial of AZD1222 (ChAdOx1 nCoV-19) in healthy adults. For TCRbeta chain sequencing, PBMC samples from trial participants were taken at day 0 and at day 28 after the second dose.

Specimen: peripheral blood, collected 28 days after the second AZD1222 dose. The TCR sequence derives from an adult who received the AZD1222 COVID-19 vaccine. In this chain, TRBV5-4 is recombined with TRBJ2-7, and TRBD2 matches 7 of the central bases. The DNA is as follows: TGTGCCAGCAGCTTGGGGTTTAGCGGTTCGGGAGGCCACGAGCAGTACTTC. It codes for CASSLGFSGSGGHEQYF.